This T cell receptor beta chain stems from a study of blood T cell repertoires in COVID-19. The wider study: Collection of acute and convalescent COVID-19 samples took place in the United States, Italy and Spain.

Enrolled through a virtual design, the participants were between roughly 18 and 90 years of age and came from 24 US areas. Grouping used clinical history reported by participants in a survey and questionnaire. The ends were cut back, 6 bases at V and 7 bases at J, with 16 bases in the middle. Germline-derived CDR1 and CDR2 are SEHNR and FQNEAQ (reference sequence). CDR3 length: 15 residues. Per the original methods: Estimated nucleated cell counts came from reference gene primer amplification. Some clones are missing from TCRdb's copy, which holds only in-frame ones; the method was immunoSEQ multiplex PCR. The DNA gave D and trimming, while V, J and clone size come from that table. The table lists approximately 350,000 clones, over 75% of them singletons.

The rearrangement uses TRBV7-9 and TRBJ1-6, with a weak D call TRBD1 (6 bases). Sequencing was carried out using PBMCs or T cells enriched from blood (not recorded which). The sequence was obtained from a woman aged 25 to 39 who had recovered from COVID-19. As DNA, the CDR3 is TGTGCCAGCAGAAACAGGGACCGTCTAAATTCACCCCTCCACTTT. Translation gives CASRNRDRLNSPLHF.